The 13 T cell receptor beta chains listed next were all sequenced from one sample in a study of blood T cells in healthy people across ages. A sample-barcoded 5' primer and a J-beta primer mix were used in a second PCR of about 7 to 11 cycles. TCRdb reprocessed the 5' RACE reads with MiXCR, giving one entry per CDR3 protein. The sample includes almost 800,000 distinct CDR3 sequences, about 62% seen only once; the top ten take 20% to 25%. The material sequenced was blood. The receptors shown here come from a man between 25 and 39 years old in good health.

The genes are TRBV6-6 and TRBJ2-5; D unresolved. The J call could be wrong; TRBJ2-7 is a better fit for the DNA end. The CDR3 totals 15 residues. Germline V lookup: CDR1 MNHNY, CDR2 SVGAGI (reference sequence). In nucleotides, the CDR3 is TGTGCCAGCAGTTACCCAGTTGCATCGGTCTACGAGCAGTACTTC. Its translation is CASSYPVASVYEQYF.

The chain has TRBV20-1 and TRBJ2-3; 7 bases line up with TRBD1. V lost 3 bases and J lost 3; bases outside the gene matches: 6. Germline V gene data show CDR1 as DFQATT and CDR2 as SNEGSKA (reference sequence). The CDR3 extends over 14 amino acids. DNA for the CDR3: TGCAGTGCTAGCTTGAGACAGGGAACAGATACGCAGTATTTT. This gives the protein CSASLRQGTDTQYF.

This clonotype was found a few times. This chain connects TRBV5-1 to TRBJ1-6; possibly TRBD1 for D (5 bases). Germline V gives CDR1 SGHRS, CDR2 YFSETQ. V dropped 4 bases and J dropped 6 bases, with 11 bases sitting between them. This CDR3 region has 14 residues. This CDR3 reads CASSVGTGNSPLHF. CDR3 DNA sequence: TGCGCCAGCAGCGTCGGGACCGGTAATTCACCCCTCCACTTT.

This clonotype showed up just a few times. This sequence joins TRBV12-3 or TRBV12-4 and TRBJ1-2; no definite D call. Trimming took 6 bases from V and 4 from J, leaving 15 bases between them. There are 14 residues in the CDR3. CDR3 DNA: TGTGCCAGCAGCCCGCAAGATCTAACCTATGGCTACACCTTC. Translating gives CASSPQDLTYGYTF.

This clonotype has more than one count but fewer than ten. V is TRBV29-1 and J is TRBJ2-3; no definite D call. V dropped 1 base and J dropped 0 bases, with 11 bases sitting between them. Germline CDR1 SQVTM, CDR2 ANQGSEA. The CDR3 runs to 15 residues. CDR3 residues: CSVEADASSTDTQYF. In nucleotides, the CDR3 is TGCAGCGTTGAAGCAGACGCGTCTAGCACAGATACGCAGTATTTT.

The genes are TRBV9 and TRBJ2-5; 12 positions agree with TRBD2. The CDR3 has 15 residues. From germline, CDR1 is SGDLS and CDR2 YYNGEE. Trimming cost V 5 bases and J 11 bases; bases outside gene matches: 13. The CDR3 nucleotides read TGTGCCAGCAGGGCCACTAGCGGGGGGACCAATGAGCAGTACTTC. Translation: CASRATSGGTNEQYF.

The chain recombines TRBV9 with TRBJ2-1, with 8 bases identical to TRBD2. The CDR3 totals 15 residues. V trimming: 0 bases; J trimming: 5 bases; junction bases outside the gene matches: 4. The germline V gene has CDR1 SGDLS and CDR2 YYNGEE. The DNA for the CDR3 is TGTGCCAGCAGCGTAGGGGGTAGCGGGAACAATGAGCAGTTCTTC. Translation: CASSVGGSGNNEQFF.

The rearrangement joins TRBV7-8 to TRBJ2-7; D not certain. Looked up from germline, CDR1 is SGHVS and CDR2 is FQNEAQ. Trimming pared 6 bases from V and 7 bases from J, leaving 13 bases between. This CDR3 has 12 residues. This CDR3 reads CASSFTAWEQYF. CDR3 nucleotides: TGTGCCAGCAGTTTCACGGCTTGGGAGCAGTACTTC.

CDR3 sequence: CASSSGTGTGNIQYF. CDR3 in DNA: TGTGCCAGCAGCTCCGGGACAGGGACGGGAAACATTCAGTACTTC. The V and J genes are TRBV7-8 and TRBJ2-4; the match to TRBD1 covers 9 bases. V lost 4 bases, J lost 6 bases, and 7 bases stayed unmatched. In germline, CDR1 is SGHVS, CDR2 FQNEAQ. The length of the CDR3 is 15 residues.

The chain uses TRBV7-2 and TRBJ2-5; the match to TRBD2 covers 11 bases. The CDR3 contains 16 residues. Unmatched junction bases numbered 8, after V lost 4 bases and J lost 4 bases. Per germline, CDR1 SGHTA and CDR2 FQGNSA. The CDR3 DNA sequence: TGTGCCAGCAGCTGGGAACTAGCGGGAGTCGGAGAGACCCAGTACTTC. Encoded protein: CASSWELAGVGETQYF.

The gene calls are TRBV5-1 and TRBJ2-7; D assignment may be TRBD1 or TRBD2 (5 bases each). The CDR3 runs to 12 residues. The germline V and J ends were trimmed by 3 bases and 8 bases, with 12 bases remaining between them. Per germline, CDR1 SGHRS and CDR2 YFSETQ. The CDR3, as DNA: TGCGCCAGCAGCTATTTTCAGGGACAGCAGTACTTC. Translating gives CASSYFQGQQYF.

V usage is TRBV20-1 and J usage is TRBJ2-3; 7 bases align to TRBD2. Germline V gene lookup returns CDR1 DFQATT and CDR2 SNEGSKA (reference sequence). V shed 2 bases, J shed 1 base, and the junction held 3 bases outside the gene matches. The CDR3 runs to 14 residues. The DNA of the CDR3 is TGCAGTGCTAGAAGTCGGGAGGGCACAGATACGCAGTATTTT. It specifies CSARSREGTDTQYF.

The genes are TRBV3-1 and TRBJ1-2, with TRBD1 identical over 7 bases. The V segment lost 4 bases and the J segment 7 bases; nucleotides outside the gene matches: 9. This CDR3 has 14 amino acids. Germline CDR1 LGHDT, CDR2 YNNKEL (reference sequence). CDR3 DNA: TGTGCCAGCAGCCTGCTGATACAGGGGAGTGGCTACACCTTC. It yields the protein CASSLLIQGSGYTF.